This T cell receptor beta chain was identified during a study of PD-1 blockade in mismatch repair-deficient tumors (dated by TCRdb to about 2017). A note on the overall study: The trial enrolled just over 85 consecutive patients with about a dozen mismatch repair-deficient cancer types between September 2013 and 2016, all previously treated and progressing. Tumor-associated T cell clones in the peripheral blood of patients responding to PD-1 blockade were tracked using deep sequencing of TCR CDR3 regions.

The library was built by means of the immunoSEQ multiplex PCR assay. TCRdb limited this immuneACCESS table to in-frame rearrangements with V and J called. A share of clones is missing; checked studies link under half to unresolved V genes, and the rest is unexplained. Within this sample are 100,000 to 150,000 clones, with more than 70% of them counted one time only. The ten top clones hold roughly 10% of the sample. Broad study findings and their caveats: After pembrolizumab, tumor-resident clones, which were often undetectable in blood before treatment, expanded rapidly and then contracted, generally ahead of radiologic responses.

Comments on this clone: It lacks a known antigen. No qualities accompany the bases; no much larger clone lies one base away.

For every enrolled patient, mismatch repair deficiency was confirmed by either polymerase chain reaction or immunohistochemistry. TCR sequencing was performed for a few patients who responded to pembrolizumab therapy. The phase II trial prospectively tested pembrolizumab PD-1 blockade in advanced mismatch repair-deficient cancers regardless of tissue of origin. Peripheral blood T cell samples were gathered serially, both before PD-1 blockade started and at multiple time points afterward. The timing of each blood sample was reported as weeks after the first dose of pembrolizumab. The sequenced sample was peripheral blood, obtained approximately 72 weeks after starting pembrolizumab. The sequence derives from an adult with mismatch repair-deficient cancer.

Read as DNA, the sequence is TGTGCCAGCAGTCCGGCCACGAGCCCCGGGGAGCTGTTTTTT. Its protein product is CASSPATSPGELFF. This chain is built from TRBV11-2 and TRBJ2-2, with the D gene not clear enough to name. V lost 6 bases and J lost 6 bases; the stretch between them is 14 bases long. As encoded in the germline V gene, CDR1 is SGHAT while CDR2 is FQNNGV. From the cysteine through the phenylalanine, the CDR3 covers 14 amino acids. The kept DNA is CDR3 alone, 42 bases in frame from the first base.